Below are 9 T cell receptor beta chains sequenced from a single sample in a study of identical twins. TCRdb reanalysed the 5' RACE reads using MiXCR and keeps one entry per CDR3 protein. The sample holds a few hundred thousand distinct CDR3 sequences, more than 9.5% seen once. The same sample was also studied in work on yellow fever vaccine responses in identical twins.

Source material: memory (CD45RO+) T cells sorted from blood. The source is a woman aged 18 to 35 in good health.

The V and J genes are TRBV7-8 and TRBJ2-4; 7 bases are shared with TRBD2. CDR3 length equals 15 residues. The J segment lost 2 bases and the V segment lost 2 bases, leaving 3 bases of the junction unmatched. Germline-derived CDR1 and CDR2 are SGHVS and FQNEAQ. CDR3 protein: CASSLRGGTKNIQYF. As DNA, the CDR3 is TGTGCCAGCAGCTTACGGGGAGGGACCAAAAACATTCAGTACTTC.

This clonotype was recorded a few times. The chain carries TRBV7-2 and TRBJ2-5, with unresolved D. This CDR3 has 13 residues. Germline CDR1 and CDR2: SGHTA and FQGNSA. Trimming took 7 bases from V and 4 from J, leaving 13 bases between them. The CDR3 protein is CASTRGVGETQYF. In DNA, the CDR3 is TGTGCCAGCACGCGTGGGGTGGGAGAGACCCAGTACTTC.

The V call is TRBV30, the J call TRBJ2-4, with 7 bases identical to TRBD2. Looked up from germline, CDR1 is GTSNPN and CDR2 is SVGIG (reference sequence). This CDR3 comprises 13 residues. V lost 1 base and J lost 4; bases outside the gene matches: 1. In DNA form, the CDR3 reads TGTGCCTGGAGTGGCGGGAGTAAAAACATTCAGTACTTC. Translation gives CAWSGGSKNIQYF.

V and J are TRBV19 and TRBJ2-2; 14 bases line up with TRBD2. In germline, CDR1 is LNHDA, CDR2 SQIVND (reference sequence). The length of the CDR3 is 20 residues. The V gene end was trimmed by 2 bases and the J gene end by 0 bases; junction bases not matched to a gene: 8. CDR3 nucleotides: TGTGCCAGTAGTATATGGCCCGGGACTAGCGGGAGAGCGAACACCGGGGAGCTGTTTTTT. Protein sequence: CASSIWPGTSGRANTGELFF.

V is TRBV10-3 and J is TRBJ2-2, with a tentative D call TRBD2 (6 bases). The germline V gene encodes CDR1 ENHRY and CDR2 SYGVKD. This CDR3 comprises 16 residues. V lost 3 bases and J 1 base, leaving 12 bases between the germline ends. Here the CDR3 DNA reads TGTGCCATCAGTGAAGGAGGGAAGGGGAACACCGGGGAGCTGTTTTTT. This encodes CAISEGGKGNTGELFF.

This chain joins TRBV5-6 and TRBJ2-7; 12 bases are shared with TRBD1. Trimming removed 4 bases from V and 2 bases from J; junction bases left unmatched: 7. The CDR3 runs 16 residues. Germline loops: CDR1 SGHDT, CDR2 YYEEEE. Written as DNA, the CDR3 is TGTGCCAGCAGCGCGGGACAGGGGGCGCATGCCTACGAGCAGTACTTC. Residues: CASSAGQGAHAYEQYF. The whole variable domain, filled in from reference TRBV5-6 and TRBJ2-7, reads DAGVTQSPTHLIKTRGQQVTLRCSPKSGHDTVSWYQQALGQGPQFIFQYYEEEERQRGNFPDRFSGHQFPNYSSELNVNALLLGDSALYLCASSAGQGAHAYEQYFGPGTRLTVT.

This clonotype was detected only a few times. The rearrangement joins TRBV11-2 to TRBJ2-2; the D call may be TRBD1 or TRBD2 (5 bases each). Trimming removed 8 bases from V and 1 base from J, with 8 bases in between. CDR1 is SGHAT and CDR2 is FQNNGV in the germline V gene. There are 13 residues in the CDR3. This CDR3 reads CASGDGNTGELFF. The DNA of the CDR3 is TGTGCCAGCGGGGACGGGAACACCGGGGAGCTGTTTTTT.

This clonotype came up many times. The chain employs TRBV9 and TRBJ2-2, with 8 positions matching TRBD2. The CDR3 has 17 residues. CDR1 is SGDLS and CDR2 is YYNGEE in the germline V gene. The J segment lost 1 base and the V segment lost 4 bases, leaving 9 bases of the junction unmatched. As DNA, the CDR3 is TGTGCCAGCAGCTTAGACGGGAGGGATATGAACACCGGGGAGCTGTTTTTT. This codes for CASSLDGRDMNTGELFF.

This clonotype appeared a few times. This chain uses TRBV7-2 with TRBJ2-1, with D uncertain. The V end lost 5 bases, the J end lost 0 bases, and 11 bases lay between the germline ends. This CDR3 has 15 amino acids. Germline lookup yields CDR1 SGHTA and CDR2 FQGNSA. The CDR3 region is CASSPRESSYNEQFF. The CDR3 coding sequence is TGTGCCAGCAGCCCACGAGAGAGCTCCTACAATGAGCAGTTCTTC.